The present TCR beta chain was sequenced within a study of blood T cell repertoires in COVID-19. All enrollees were roughly 18 to 95 years old and from fewer than 25 US areas. The table came from immunoSEQ multiplex PCR; TCRdb's copy has only in-frame clones and leaves some out. The repertoire holds roughly 250,000 clones, with over 75% as singletons. The sequencing sample was made of PBMCs or T cells enriched from blood (not recorded which). This sequence was found in a woman younger than 45 who had recovered from COVID-19.

This chain's CDR3 is CASSQSSGGSYNEQFF. As DNA, the CDR3 is TGTGCCAGCAGCCAATCTAGCGGAGGCTCCTACAATGAGCAGTTCTTC. The J gene is TRBJ2-1, the V gene TRBV3-1 (or the pseudogene TRBV3-2); 7 bases are a match to TRBD2. The CDR3 runs 16 residues. In germline, CDR1 is LGHDT, CDR2 YNNKEL (reference sequence). Trimming took 2 bases from V and 0 from J; bases not matched to a gene: 4.